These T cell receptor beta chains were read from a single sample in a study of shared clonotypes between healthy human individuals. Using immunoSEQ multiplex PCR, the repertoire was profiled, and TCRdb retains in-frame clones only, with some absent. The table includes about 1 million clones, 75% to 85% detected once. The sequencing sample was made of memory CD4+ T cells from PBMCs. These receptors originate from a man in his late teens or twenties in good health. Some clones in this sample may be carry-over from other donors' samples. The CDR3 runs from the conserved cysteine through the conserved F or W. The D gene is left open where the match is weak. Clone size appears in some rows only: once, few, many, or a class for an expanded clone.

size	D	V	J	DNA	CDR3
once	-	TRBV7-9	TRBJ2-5	TGTGCCAGCACCAATACAGGGTTAGGGGAGACCCAGTACTTC	CASTNTGLGETQYF
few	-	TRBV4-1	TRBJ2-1	TGCGCCAGCAGCCAAGATATAAATAATGGGATCCTCTACAATGAGCAGTTCTTC	CASSQDINNGILYNEQFF
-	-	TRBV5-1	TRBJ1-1	TGCGCCAGCAGCAGCGTCCATCGGGGGACTGAAGCTTTCTTT	CASSSVHRGTEAFF
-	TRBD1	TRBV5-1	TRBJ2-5	TGCGCCAGCAAAGACCCACAGGGGGGAGAGACCCAGTACTTC	CASKDPQGGETQYF
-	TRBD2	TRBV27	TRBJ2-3	TGTGCCAGCAGTGCCAGACTAGCGGGAGGCACAGATACGCAGTATTTT	CASSARLAGGTDTQYF
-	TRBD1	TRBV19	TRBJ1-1	TGTGCCAGTAGTTCCTACGCATATCCGACAGGGGGGAACACTGAAGCTTTCTTT	CASSSYAYPTGGNTEAFF
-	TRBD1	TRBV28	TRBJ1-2	TGTGCCAGCAGTTCGTCCTCCCAGGGACAGGTCTATGGCTACACCTTC	CASSSSSQGQVYGYTF
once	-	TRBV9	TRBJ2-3	TGTGCCAGCAGCCCCCCCAAGGCTCGCACAGATACGCAGTATTTT	CASSPPKARTDTQYF
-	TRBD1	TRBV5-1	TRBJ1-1	TGCGCCAGCAGCTTGCTTACAGGGGCGCCGAACACTGAAGCTTTCTTT	CASSLLTGAPNTEAFF
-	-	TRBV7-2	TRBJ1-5	TGTGCCAGCAGCTTAGGGGGTGGGGGCAATCAGCCCCAGCATTTT	CASSLGGGGNQPQHF
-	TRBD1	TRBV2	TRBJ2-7	TGTGCCAGCAGCAGTAACCACAGGGGTAGCTCCTACGAGCAGTACTTC	CASSSNHRGSSYEQYF
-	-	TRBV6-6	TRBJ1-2	TGTGCCAGCATCATCCCAGGCCAGGGTGATGGCTACACCTTC	CASIIPGQGDGYTF
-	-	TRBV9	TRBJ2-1	TGTGCCAGCAGCGTAGATCCGGGGAGTTCCTACAATGAGCAGTTCTTC	CASSVDPGSSYNEQFF
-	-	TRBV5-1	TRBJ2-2	TGCGCCAGCAGCTTCTTGGGTTTGGGGAACACCGGGGAGCTGTTTTTT	CASSFLGLGNTGELFF
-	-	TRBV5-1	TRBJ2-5	TGCGCCAGCAGCTTGGGGTTGACCGGTAGCTTTCAAGAGACCCAGTACTTC	CASSLGLTGSFQETQYF
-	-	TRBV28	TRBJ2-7	TGTGCCAGCAGTTCAGCGGGCCTCTCCTACGAGCAGTACTTC	CASSSAGLSYEQYF
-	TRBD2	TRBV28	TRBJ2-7	TGTGCCAGCAGTCCCTTATCAGCGGGGGAAACGCGGCAGTACTTC	CASSPLSAGETRQYF
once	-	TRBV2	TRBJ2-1	TGTGCCAGCAGTGATGGTTTAGCGGCCTACAATGAGCAGTTCTTC	CASSDGLAAYNEQFF
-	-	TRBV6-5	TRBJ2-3	TGTGCCAGCAGTTACCAAGCGGAGGATACGCAGTATTTT	CASSYQAEDTQYF
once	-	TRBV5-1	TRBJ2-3	TGCGCCAGCAGCCTTGGTATCCCAGATACGCAGTATTTT	CASSLGIPDTQYF
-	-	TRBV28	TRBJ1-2	TGTGCCAGCAGTTTATGGGGGCGCTCTGGCTACACCTTC	CASSLWGRSGYTF
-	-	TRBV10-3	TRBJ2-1	TGTGCCGCCGGGGGCCTCTCCTACAATGAGCAGTTCTTC	CAAGGLSYNEQFF
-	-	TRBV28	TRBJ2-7	TGTGCCAGCTTACGCCGGGGGACGCCGTCCTACGAGCAGTACTTC	CASLRRGTPSYEQYF
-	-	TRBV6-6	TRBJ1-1	TGTGCCAGCAGTTACGATACGGCTGCACCTGAAGCTTTCTTT	CASSYDTAAPEAFF
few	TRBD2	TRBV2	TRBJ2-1	TGTGCCAGCAGTCCCGGGACTAGCAGGAATGAGCAGTTCTTC	CASSPGTSRNEQFF
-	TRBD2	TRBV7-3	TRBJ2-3	TGTGCCAGCAGCCAGAGGGCTAGCGGTAATGCAGATACGCAGTATTTT	CASSQRASGNADTQYF
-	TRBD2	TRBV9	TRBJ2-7	TGTGCCAGCAGCGTAGACACTAGCGGGCATTACGAGCAGTACTTC	CASSVDTSGHYEQYF
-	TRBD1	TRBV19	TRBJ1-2	TGTGCCAGTAGTGGCGACAGGGGGCTGGATGGCTACACCTTC	CASSGDRGLDGYTF
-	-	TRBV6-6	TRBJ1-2	TGTGCCAGCAGCCTGGGCTATGGCTACACCTTC	CASSLGYGYTF
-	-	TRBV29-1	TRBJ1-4	TGCAGCGTTGAAGTGGATGAAAAACTGTTTTTT	CSVEVDEKLFF
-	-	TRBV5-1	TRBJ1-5	TGCGCCAGCAGCTCGTCTGTGGATCAGCCCCAGCATTTT	CASSSSVDQPQHF
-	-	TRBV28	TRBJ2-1	TGTGCCAGCAGTTTATCCGGACAGACAATCCAGCAGTTCTTC	CASSLSGQTIQQFF
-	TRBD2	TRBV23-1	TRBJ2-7	TGCGCCAGCAGTCTAGGTAAGGCGACTAGCGCCGACCGCTACGAGCAGTACTTC	CASSLGKATSADRYEQYF
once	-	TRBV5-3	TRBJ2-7	TGTGCCAGAAGCTCGGACGGATCCTACGAGCAGTACTTC	CARSSDGSYEQYF
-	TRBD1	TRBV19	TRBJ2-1	TGTGCCAGTAGTCCGGGACAGGGGAGCTCCTACAATGAGCAGTTCTTC	CASSPGQGSSYNEQFF
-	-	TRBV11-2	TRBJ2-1	TGTGCCAGCAGCTTAGGCGGGACAGCTGGTTACAATGAGCAGTTCTTC	CASSLGGTAGYNEQFF
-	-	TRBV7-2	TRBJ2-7	TGTGCCAGCAGCTTAAGCGGGTTCTACTCCTACGAGCAGTACTTC	CASSLSGFYSYEQYF
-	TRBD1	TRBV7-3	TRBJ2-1	TGTGCCAGCAGCTTTACAGGGGGCTTCTACAATGAGCAGTTCTTC	CASSFTGGFYNEQFF
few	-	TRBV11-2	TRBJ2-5	TGTGCCAGCAGCTACGCCGGGCAGGGGTTTATCCAGTACTTC	CASSYAGQGFIQYF
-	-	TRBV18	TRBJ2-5	TGTGCCAGCTCACCGGAAAACAGGGAGACCCAGTACTTC	CASSPENRETQYF
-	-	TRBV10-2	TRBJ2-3	TGCGCCAGCCGGGACTCTGGCACAGATACGCAGTATTTT	CASRDSGTDTQYF
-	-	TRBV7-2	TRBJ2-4	TGTGCCAGCAGCTCCCAGACCGCGGCCAAAAACATTCAGTACTTC	CASSSQTAAKNIQYF
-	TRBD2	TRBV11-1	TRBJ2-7	TGTGCCAGCAGTCTTAGCGGGGCCTCCTACGAGCAGTACTTC	CASSLSGASYEQYF
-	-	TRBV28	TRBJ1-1	TGTGCCAGCAGTCAATCAGGCGGGGCGAACACTGAAGCTTTCTTT	CASSQSGGANTEAFF
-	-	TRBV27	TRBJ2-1	TGTGCCAGCAGTTTATATGGGGGACGACGCACCTACAATGAGCAGTTCTTC	CASSLYGGRRTYNEQFF
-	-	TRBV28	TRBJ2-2	TGTGCCAGCACCCCCCCCGCGAACACCGGGGAGCTGTTTTTT	CASTPPANTGELFF
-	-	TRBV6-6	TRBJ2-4	TGTGCCAGCAGTTACGGGAGGGCCAAAAACATTCAGTACTTC	CASSYGRAKNIQYF
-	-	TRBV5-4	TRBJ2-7	TGTGCCAGCAGCCCGCAGGACCTTTCCCACGAGCAGTACTTC	CASSPQDLSHEQYF
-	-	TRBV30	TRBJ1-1	TGTGCCTGCGGGGCGAACACTGAAGCTTTCTTT	CACGANTEAFF
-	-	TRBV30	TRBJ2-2	TGTGCCTGGAGCGTTACCCGGATACCCTTGGAAACCGGGGAGCTGTTTTTT	CAWSVTRIPLETGELFF
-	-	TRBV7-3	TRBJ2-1	TGTGCCAGCAGCTTCAGCGGTGGCTCCTACAATGAGCAGTTCTTC	CASSFSGGSYNEQFF
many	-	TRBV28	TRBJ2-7	TGTGCCAGCATGTATGGCGGATCCACCTACGAGCAGTACTTC	CASMYGGSTYEQYF
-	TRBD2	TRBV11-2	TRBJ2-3	TGTGCCACCCGGAAAGGACTAGCGGGAGAGGATGGAGCAGATACGCAGTATTTT	CATRKGLAGEDGADTQYF
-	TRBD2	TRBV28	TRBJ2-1	TGTGCCAGCAGATCAGGACTAGCGGGAGGTACTGAGCAGTTCTTC	CASRSGLAGGTEQFF
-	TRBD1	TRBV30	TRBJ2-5	TGTGCCACTCATCCGGGACAGGGGTCTGAGACCCAGTACTTC	CATHPGQGSETQYF
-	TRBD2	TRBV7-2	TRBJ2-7	TGTGCCAGCAGCTTAGGCGGGAGTCTATACGAGCAGTACTTC	CASSLGGSLYEQYF
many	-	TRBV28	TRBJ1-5	TGTGCCAGCAGTTTATCGGGCAGGCGACAGCCCCAGCATTTT	CASSLSGRRQPQHF
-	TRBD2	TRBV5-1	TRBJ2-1	TGCGCCAGCGTTCCCTTAGCGGGAACCTACAATGAGCAGTTCTTC	CASVPLAGTYNEQFF